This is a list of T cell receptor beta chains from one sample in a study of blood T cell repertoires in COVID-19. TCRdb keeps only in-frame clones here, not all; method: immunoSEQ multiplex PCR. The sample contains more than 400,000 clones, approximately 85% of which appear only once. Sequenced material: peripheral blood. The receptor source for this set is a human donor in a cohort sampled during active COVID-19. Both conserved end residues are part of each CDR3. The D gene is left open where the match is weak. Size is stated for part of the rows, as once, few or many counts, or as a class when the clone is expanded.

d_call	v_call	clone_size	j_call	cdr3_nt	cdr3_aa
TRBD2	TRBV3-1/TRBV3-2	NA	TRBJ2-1	TGTGCCAGCAGCCTCATTAGCGGGAGCTCCTACAATGAGCAGTTCTTC	CASSLISGSSYNEQFF
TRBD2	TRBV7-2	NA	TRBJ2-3	TGTGCCAGCAGACGTAGAGCGGGGACTACAGATACGCAGTATTTT	CASRRRAGTTDTQYF
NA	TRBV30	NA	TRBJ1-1	TGTGCCTGGAGTGTAAGCCAGGCCCGCACTGAAGCTTTCTTT	CAWSVSQARTEAFF
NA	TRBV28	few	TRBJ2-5	TGTGCCAGCAGTCCGGAAGGGGGTGAAGAGACCCAGTACTTC	CASSPEGGEETQYF
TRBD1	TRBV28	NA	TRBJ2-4	TGTGCCAGCGGATCCGCGGGACAGGGCAAAAACATTCAGTACTTC	CASGSAGQGKNIQYF
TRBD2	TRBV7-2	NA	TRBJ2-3	TGTGCCAGCAGCAGGGTAGCGGGAGCGAACACAGATACGCAGTATTTT	CASSRVAGANTDTQYF
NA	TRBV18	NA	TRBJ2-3	TGTGCCAGCTCACCATCGGGAGATGCAGATACGCAGTATTTT	CASSPSGDADTQYF
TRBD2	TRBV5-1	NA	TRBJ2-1	TGCGCCAGCAGCTTGACTCTAGCGGCCCCGGGCCACAATGAGCAGTTCTTC	CASSLTLAAPGHNEQFF
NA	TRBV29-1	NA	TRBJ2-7	TGCAGCGTTGGGCAAGCCTACGAGCAGTACTTC	CSVGQAYEQYF
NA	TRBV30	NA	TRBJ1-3	TGTGCCTGGAGTGCACATCGCTCTGGAAACACCATATATTTT	CAWSAHRSGNTIYF
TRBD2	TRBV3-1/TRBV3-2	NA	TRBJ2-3	TGTGCCAGCAGCCATCCGACTAGCGGGAGAGATACGCAGTATTTT	CASSHPTSGRDTQYF
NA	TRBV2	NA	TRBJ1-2	TGTGCCCTCCAGGGCCACACCTTC	CALQGHTF
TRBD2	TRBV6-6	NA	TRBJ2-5	TGTGCCAGCAGTTACTCGGGTAGCGGGGATACGGCCCAGTACTTC	CASSYSGSGDTAQYF
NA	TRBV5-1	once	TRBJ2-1	TGCGCCAGCAGCTTGGAGGGGCAGGCCAAAGGAAGATCCTACAATGAGCAGTTCTTC	CASSLEGQAKGRSYNEQFF
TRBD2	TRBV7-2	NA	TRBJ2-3	TGTGCCAGCAGCCCATGGACTAGCGGTAGCACAGATACGCAGTATTTT	CASSPWTSGSTDTQYF
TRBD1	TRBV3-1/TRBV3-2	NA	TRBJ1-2	TGTGCCAGCGCGCGGGTGGGACAGGGAATACCCCAAGGTGGCTACACCTTC	CASARVGQGIPQGGYTF
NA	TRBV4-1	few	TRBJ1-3	TGCGCCAGCAGCCAAGATAGGCCAGGGAGAAACACCATATATTTT	CASSQDRPGRNTIYF
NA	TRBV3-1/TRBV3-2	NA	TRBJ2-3	TGTGCCAGCAGCCAACTAGCGGATACGCAGTATTTT	CASSQLADTQYF
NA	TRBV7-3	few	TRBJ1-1	TGTGCCAGCAGCTTCGGGATTAACACTGAAGCTTTCTTT	CASSFGINTEAFF
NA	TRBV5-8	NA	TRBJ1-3	TGTGCCAGCAGCTTGGGAGAAAACACCATATATTTT	CASSLGENTIYF
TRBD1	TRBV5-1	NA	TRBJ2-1	TGCGCCAGCAGCTCCGGGACAGTTTTTTACAATGAGCAGTTCTTC	CASSSGTVFYNEQFF
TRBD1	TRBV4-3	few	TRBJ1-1	TGCGCCAGCAGCCAAGAACGACAGGGGGCGTGGGGCACTGAAGCTTTCTTT	CASSQERQGAWGTEAFF
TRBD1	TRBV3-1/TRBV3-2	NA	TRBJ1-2	TGTGCCAGCAGCCAAGGACAGGGAATCGGCTACACCTTC	CASSQGQGIGYTF
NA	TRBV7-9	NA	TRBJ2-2	TGTGCCAGCAGCCACACTGCGGAGGAGCTGTTTTTT	CASSHTAEELFF
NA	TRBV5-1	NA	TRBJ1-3	TGCGCCAGCAGCTTGGGTCCGGGGGGAAACACCATATATTTT	CASSLGPGGNTIYF
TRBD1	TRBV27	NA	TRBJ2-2	TGTGCCAGCAGTCTACAGGGGGTGGTGAACACCGGGGAGCTGTTTTTT	CASSLQGVVNTGELFF
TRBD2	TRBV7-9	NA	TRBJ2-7	TGTGCCAGCACCCAGAGGAGCGGGAGCTCCTACGAGCAGTACTTC	CASTQRSGSSYEQYF
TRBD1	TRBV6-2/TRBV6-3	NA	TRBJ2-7	TGTGCCAGCAGCTCGGACAGGGGTCACGAGCAGTACTTC	CASSSDRGHEQYF
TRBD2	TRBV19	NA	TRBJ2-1	TGTGCCAGTAGTATAGATTCGACTAGCGGGAGATCCTACAATGAGCAGTTCTTC	CASSIDSTSGRSYNEQFF
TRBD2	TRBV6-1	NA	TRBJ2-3	TGTGCCAGCAGTGAAGGTAGCGGGCCAGATACGCAGTATTTT	CASSEGSGPDTQYF
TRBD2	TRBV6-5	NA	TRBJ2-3	TGTGCCAGCACTTTTGGACTAGCGGGAGATACGCAGTATTTT	CASTFGLAGDTQYF
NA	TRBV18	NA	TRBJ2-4	TGTGCCACCTCCTCGTGGGGGGGGCCGAAAAACATTCAGTACTTC	CATSSWGGPKNIQYF
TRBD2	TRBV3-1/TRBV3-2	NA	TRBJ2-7	TGTGCCAGCAGCCAAGATAACCTAGCGGGCCCGAGGGTCTCCTACGAGCAGTACTTC	CASSQDNLAGPRVSYEQYF
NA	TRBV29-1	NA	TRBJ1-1	TGCAGCGCCGCCCCGTCCGGGAGCACTGAAGCTTTCTTT	CSAAPSGSTEAFF
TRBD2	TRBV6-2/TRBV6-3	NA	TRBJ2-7	TGTGCCAGCAGTTCCCCGACTAGCCCGTACGAGCAGTACTTC	CASSSPTSPYEQYF
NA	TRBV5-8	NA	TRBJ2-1	TGTGCCATCGCCCCCCGTACAGGGAAAGTCCCGGAGCAGTTCTTC	CAIAPRTGKVPEQFF
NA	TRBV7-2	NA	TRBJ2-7	TGTGCCAGCAGCTTAGTCCAGCGCCACGAGCAGTACTTC	CASSLVQRHEQYF
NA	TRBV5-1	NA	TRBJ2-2	TGCGCCAGCAGCTTGGCCTTAGGTACCCGGGGCGGGGAGCTGTTTTTT	CASSLALGTRGGELFF
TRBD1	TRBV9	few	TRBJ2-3	TGTGCCAGCTCCTGGGACAGGGGAACAGATACGCAGTATTTT	CASSWDRGTDTQYF
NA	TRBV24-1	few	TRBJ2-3	TGTGCCACCAGTGGCAGAGGAAGCACAGATACGCAGTATTTT	CATSGRGSTDTQYF
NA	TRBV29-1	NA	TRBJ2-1	TGCAGCGCCGTGAGGGACAGGGGTGGCGGGAGGGCCATTAAATGGGAGCAGTTCTTC	CSAVRDRGGGRAIKWEQFF